The entry below gives a single T cell receptor beta chain sequence along with its context. This entry belongs to a study of blood T cell repertoires in COVID-19. Study as a whole: The origin of the acute and convalescent COVID-19 samples was the United States, Italy and Spain.

In the original processing: How many nucleated cells were present was estimated from reference gene primer amplification. Repertoires were generated with immunoSEQ multiplex PCR, while TCRdb's copy carries only in-frame clones and drops some. From that table come the V and J calls and clone size; the DNA was used to work out D and trimming. The profile covers 250,000 or so clones, with 91% appearing a single time and 1% to 1.5% taken by the ten largest. Cohort allocation depended upon clinical history that participants reported. Deletions cut 6 bases from V and 4 bases from J, with 18 bases between. This CDR3 comprises 15 residues. The germline gives CDR1 SEHNR, CDR2 FQNEAQ (reference sequence).

The sequence was collected from a human donor in a cohort exposed to, infected with or recovered from COVID-19 (not recorded which). The donor label of this sample is uncertain. The chain couples TRBV7-9 to TRBJ2-5; maybe TRBD1 (6 bases). Sequencing was carried out using PBMCs or T cells enriched from blood (not recorded which). The CDR3 DNA is TGTGCCAGCAGTTCCCCGGGACAACAAGTAGAGACCCAGTACTTC. Protein product: CASSSPGQQVETQYF.